The 10 T cell receptor beta chains reported below all come from one sample, sequenced in a study of shared clonotypes between healthy human individuals. TCRdb's copy holds only in-frame clones and misses some; the assay was immunoSEQ multiplex PCR. Of 950,000 to 1,300,000 clones listed, around 76% are singletons. The sample was memory CD4+ T cells sorted from blood. Subset defined: CD45RA-negative fraction. All receptors derive from a man aged 18 to 30 in good health.

The chain couples TRBV11-2 to TRBJ2-5; TRBD2 matches 7 bases. The CDR3 extends over 14 amino acids. CDR1 and CDR2 from the germline V gene are SGHAT and FQNNGV. The J segment lost 5 bases and the V segment lost 4 bases, leaving 7 bases of the junction unmatched. Here the CDR3 DNA reads TGTGCCAGCAGCTCCACCCGGGACTATGAGACCCAGTACTTC. Translation: CASSSTRDYETQYF.

This chain uses TRBV1 with TRBJ2-3. TRBV1 is a documented pseudogene. The CDR3 runs to 14 residues. The CDR3 protein is CTSSQVQTTDTQYF. CDR3 DNA sequence: TGCACCAGCAGCCAGGTTCAGACCACGGATACGCAGTATTTT.

The table lists this clone with many counts. The rearrangement joins TRBV28 to TRBJ2-3; 9 bases map to TRBD1. The CDR3 length is 21 residues. Trimming removed 3 bases from V and 0 bases from J; junction bases left unmatched: 19. Germline CDR1 MDHEN, CDR2 SYDVKM. Here the CDR3 reads CASSFFSILRTGASSTDTQYF. The DNA of the CDR3 is TGTGCCAGCAGTTTTTTCTCCATACTCCGGACAGGGGCCTCAAGCACAGATACGCAGTATTTT.

This clone was seen only once. The chain is built from TRBV28 and TRBJ1-6; 10 bases match TRBD1. Per the germline V gene, CDR1 is MDHEN and CDR2 is SYDVKM. After removal of 4 bases from V and 10 bases from J, the junction contained 10 bases not matched to a gene. This CDR3 comprises 16 residues. The CDR3 is CASSSAGTGVRSPLHF. The CDR3 nucleotides read TGTGCCAGCAGTTCCGCCGGGACAGGGGTTCGGTCACCCCTCCACTTT.

The chain links TRBV5-1 to TRBJ2-3; D possibly corresponds to TRBD2 (7 bases). The CDR3 is made up of 16 amino acids. V was shortened by 0 bases and J by 3 bases, with 14 bases between the two germline ends. Germline V gene sequence: CDR1 SGHRS, CDR2 YFSETQ. The CDR3 is CASSLEGGAETDTQYF. The CDR3 DNA reads as TGCGCCAGCAGCTTGGAAGGGGGGGCCGAGACAGATACGCAGTATTTT.

This rearrangement joins TRBV2 to TRBJ2-3, with unresolved D. The CDR3 length is 10 residues. The V and J ends lost 8 bases and 6 bases respectively, with 6 bases between them. Germline loops: CDR1 SNHLY, CDR2 FYNNEI. The CDR3 DNA is TGTGCCAGCGGGCAGGATACGCAGTATTTT. This gives the protein CASGQDTQYF.

The V call is TRBV2, the J call TRBJ1-6, with D unresolved. The V end lost 6 bases, the J end lost 9 bases, and 15 bases lay between the germline ends. The CDR3 is 14 amino acids. From germline, CDR1 is SNHLY and CDR2 FYNNEI. CDR3 residues: CASRLEGPGSPLHF. For the CDR3, the DNA is TGTGCCAGCAGGTTAGAGGGCCCTGGTTCACCCCTCCACTTT.

CDR3 coding DNA: TGTGCCAGCAGCAGGCGACAGGGAGCGGACTCACCCCTCCACTTT. Translation gives CASSRRQGADSPLHF. The chain joins TRBV5-4 to TRBJ1-6, with 7 bases matching TRBD1. This CDR3 has 15 amino acids. The germline V gene encodes CDR1 SGHNT and CDR2 YYREEE (reference sequence). The junction had 11 bases not matched to a gene; V was cut back by 4 bases and J by 10 bases.

To note about this clone: Distinct nucleotide sequences in the sample also encode this CDR3. This rearrangement joins TRBV6-5 to TRBJ1-4; TRBD1 agrees at 8 bases. Looked up from germline, CDR1 is MNHEY and CDR2 is SVGAGI. The CDR3 spans 14 residues. The trim removed 6 bases at V and 3 bases at J, leaving 3 bases unmatched. The CDR3 loop is CASRRTGPNEKLFF. DNA for the CDR3: TGTGCCAGCAGAAGGACAGGGCCTAATGAAAAACTGTTTTTT.

The V call is TRBV4-3, the J call TRBJ1-1; D unresolved. Germline-derived CDR1 and CDR2 are LGHNA and YSLEER. This CDR3 has 13 amino acids. The V end lost 0 bases, the J end lost 8 bases, and 10 bases lay between the germline ends. The CDR3 protein is CASSQDFDGEAFF. The CDR3 DNA follows: TGCGCCAGCAGCCAAGATTTCGACGGAGAAGCTTTCTTT.